Presented here are 9 T cell receptor beta chains from one specimen sequenced in a study of T cell responses to AZD1222 COVID-19 vaccine (dated by TCRdb to the early 2020s). The library was generated by the immunoSEQ multiplex PCR assay. TCRdb carries this immuneACCESS record with in-frame sequences only. Its versions omit some clonotypes, under half of them owing to an unresolved V gene in the studies checked, with the rest unexplained. This sample has about 190,000 clones in its table, and roughly 88% of those were observed once. Clones ranked in the top ten supply more than 0.75% of the sample. The intended sense of this specimen's time point label: baseline before first vaccination. The specimen was peripheral blood, collected on day 0 of AZD1222 vaccination. All receptors derive from an adult in good health.

This rearrangement joins TRBV7-2 to TRBJ1-6; unclear D gene. Trimming took 1 base from V and 0 from J, leaving 13 bases between them. The length of the CDR3 is 18 residues. Germline-derived CDR1 and CDR2 are SGHTA and FQGNSA. CDR3 nucleotide sequence: TGTGCCAGCAGCTTAGTCCCGGTAGAAGTCTCCTATAATTCACCCCTCCACTTT. Translated: CASSLVPVEVSYNSPLHF.

The J gene is TRBJ2-7, the V gene TRBV3-1 (or the pseudogene TRBV3-2); possible D gene TRBD2, 5 bases. Germline V gives CDR1 LGHDT, CDR2 YNNKEL (reference sequence). With 5 bases removed from V and 3 bases from J, the gap between germline ends came to 20 bases. This CDR3 has 16 amino acids. In DNA, the CDR3 is TGTGCCAGCAGCAGGGAGTATGGGAACATGGGCTACGAGCAGTACTTC. Protein product: CASSREYGNMGYEQYF.

This CDR3 reads CASSSTTGGEQYF. The DNA for the CDR3 is TGTGCCAGCAGCTCTACGACAGGAGGTGAGCAGTACTTC. This chain joins TRBV7-3 and TRBJ2-7; D perhaps matches TRBD1 (6 bases). This CDR3 has 13 amino acids. V lost 4 bases and J 7 bases, leaving 14 bases between the germline ends. Germline-derived CDR1 and CDR2 are SGHTA and FQGTGA.

The chain carries TRBV12-5 and TRBJ1-1, with a tentative D call TRBD1 (6 bases). Trimming shortened V by 2 bases and J by 1 base, and 8 bases separated the two germline ends. This CDR3 has 14 residues. Germline V gives CDR1 LGHNT, CDR2 FRNRAP. The CDR3 reads CASGLPGENTEAFF. The DNA of the CDR3 is TGTGCTAGTGGTTTGCCAGGGGAGAACACTGAAGCTTTCTTT. The full variable domain, in which reference TRBV12-5 and TRBJ1-1 provide the parts outside the CDR3, is DARVTQTPRHKVTEMGQEVTMRCQPILGHNTVFWYRQTMMQGLELLAYFRNRAPLDDSGMPKDRFSAEMPDATLATLKIQPSEPRDSAVYFCASGLPGENTEAFFGQGTRLTVV.

The chain has TRBV29-1 and TRBJ2-3; 10 nucleotides line up with TRBD2. The CDR3 spans 14 residues. The trim removed 6 bases at V and 10 bases at J, leaving 13 bases unmatched. Germline CDR1 is SQVTM and CDR2 is ANQGSEA. The CDR3 nucleotides are TGCAGCGTGGCTGAACTAGCGGGGCTTCTGCCGCAGTATTTT. Translated: CSVAELAGLLPQYF.

The chain links TRBV6-5 to TRBJ2-7; weak D call: TRBD1 (6 bases). Germline lookup yields CDR1 MNHEY and CDR2 SVGAGI. The CDR3 runs to 15 residues. V lost 3 bases and J lost 2, with 14 bases in between. The CDR3 protein is CASSYLSGHTYEQYF. Written as DNA, the CDR3 is TGTGCCAGCAGTTATTTATCGGGACATACCTACGAGCAGTACTTC.

The CDR3 spells CSVVPLNSGWRADTQYF. The CDR3 nucleotides read TGCAGCGTCGTACCCCTAAATTCAGGATGGAGGGCAGATACGCAGTATTTT. The V call is TRBV29-1, the J call TRBJ2-3, with D tentatively TRBD2 (6 bases). The CDR3 totals 17 residues. Trimming took 6 bases from V and 4 from J, leaving 26 bases between them. Germline CDR1 SQVTM, CDR2 ANQGSEA.

The rearrangement links TRBV5-1 to TRBJ1-1; 10 positions match TRBD1. Germline V lookup: CDR1 SGHRS, CDR2 YFSETQ. This CDR3 region has 15 residues. V gave up 4 bases and J gave up 5 bases; unmatched junction bases: 8. The CDR3 sequence: CASSLETGGFTEAFF. CDR3 DNA sequence: TGCGCCAGCAGCCTAGAGACAGGGGGCTTTACTGAAGCTTTCTTT.

The chain combines TRBV27 with TRBJ2-1, with 12 bases aligning to TRBD2. Germline V lookup: CDR1 MNHEY, CDR2 SMNVEV (reference sequence). Germline trimming cut 7 bases from V and 8 bases from J; bases unmatched to any gene: 12. This CDR3 spans 16 amino acids. The CDR3 sequence is CASTPWASGRAHEQFF. CDR3 sequence (DNA): TGTGCCAGCACTCCCTGGGCTAGCGGGAGGGCCCATGAGCAGTTCTTC.